The next 11 T cell receptor beta chains were all read from a single sample in a study of human T cells and chemical hapten exposure. TCRdb itself ran the RACE reads through MiXCR, one entry per CDR3 protein. Of around 330,000 distinct CDR3 sequences detected, around 5.5% appear once; the ten largest clones hold about 8.2%. Time point of the sample: pre-sensitization, week 0. The treatment denotes: therapeutic diphenylcyclopropenone sensitization with weekly scalp DPC. Sequences were derived from whole blood, sampled in connection with sensitization to the hapten diphenylcyclopropenone (DPC). These receptors were collected from a woman younger than 30 with alopecia areata. Some clones in this sample may be carry-over from other donors' samples.

This clonotype was detected ten times or more. V and J are TRBV24-1 and TRBJ1-5; the match to TRBD1 covers 10 bases. Germline CDR1 KGHDR, CDR2 SFDVKD. The CDR3 has 14 amino acids. Germline trimming cut 7 bases from V and 6 bases from J; bases unmatched to any gene: 5. This CDR3 reads CATSAGQGSQPQHF. In DNA, the CDR3 is TGTGCCACCAGCGCGGGACAGGGGAGTCAGCCCCAGCATTTT.

This clonotype was seen more than once but under ten times. The chain carries TRBV5-6 and TRBJ1-2; 7 bases align to TRBD1. The germline V gene encodes CDR1 SGHDT and CDR2 YYEEEE. J gave up 1 base and V 4 bases, and 7 bases lay outside the gene matches. The CDR3 runs 15 residues. Here the CDR3 DNA reads TGTGCCAGCAGCATCTGGGACAGAGTTAACTATGGCTACACCTTC. Residues: CASSIWDRVNYGYTF.

This clonotype was picked up a small number of times. The V and J genes are TRBV7-2 and TRBJ1-1; D may be TRBD1 (5 bases). The CDR3 covers 13 residues. Deletions cut 6 bases from V and 3 bases from J, with 11 bases between. Looked up from germline, CDR1 is SGHTA and CDR2 is FQGNSA. This chain's CDR3 is CASRSDSYTEAFF. For the CDR3, the DNA is TGTGCCAGCAGATCCGACAGTTACACTGAAGCTTTCTTT.

This clonotype was detected only a few times. This chain links TRBV28 with TRBJ1-5, with D perhaps matching TRBD1 (5 bases). Germline assignment: CDR1 MDHEN and CDR2 SYDVKM. The CDR3 consists of 19 residues. V was clipped by 7 bases and J by 4 bases, with 29 bases between them. The CDR3 DNA sequence: TGTGCCAGCATAGGTTTCCGGCCGCGTCAAGGAGGGGTAAATCAGCCCCAGCATTTT. Protein product: CASIGFRPRQGGVNQPQHF. Variable domain in full (rest from reference TRBV28 and TRBJ1-5): DVKVTQSSRYLVKRTGEKVFLECVQDMDHENMFWYRQDPGLGLRLIYFSYDVKMKEKGDIPEGYSVSREKKERFSLILESASTNQTSMYLCASIGFRPRQGGVNQPQHFGDGTRLSIL.

The CDR3 sequence: CASSRTGTGYYNEQFF. The DNA of the CDR3 is TGTGCCAGCAGCCGAACCGGGACAGGGTACTACAATGAGCAGTTCTTC. This sequence joins TRBV3-1 and TRBJ2-1, with 9 bases aligning to TRBD1. The trim removed 4 bases at V and 3 bases at J, leaving 7 bases unmatched. This CDR3 is 16 amino acids long. The germline V gene encodes CDR1 LGHDT and CDR2 YNNKEL (reference sequence).

The V call is TRBV12-3 or TRBV12-4, the J call TRBJ2-5, with a possible D match to TRBD1 (5 bases). CDR3 size: 15 residues. With 3 bases removed from V and 4 bases from J, the gap between germline ends came to 15 bases. The CDR3 nucleotides are TGTGCCAGCAGTTTGGGCTCAACAAGGGGAGAGACCCAGTACTTC. Encoded protein: CASSLGSTRGETQYF.

This clonotype showed up just a few times. J is TRBJ2-5 and V is TRBV6-5, with D unresolved. V shed 6 bases and J shed 5 bases, with 16 bases lying between them. The CDR3 contains 14 residues. The V gene's germline CDR1 is MNHEY and CDR2 SVGAGI. Here the CDR3 DNA reads TGTGCCAGCAGCTCAAGCCGGTTATGGGAGACCCAGTACTTC. This translates into CASSSSRLWETQYF.

The chain employs TRBV7-9 and TRBJ1-2; D remains unclear. The CDR3 sequence is 14 residues long. Between the trimmed V and J ends, which lost 3 bases and 4 bases, there was a span of 12 bases. The germline CDR1 and CDR2 sequences are SEHNR and FQNEAQ (reference sequence). CDR3 residues: CASSFESSSYGYTF. The CDR3 nucleotides are TGTGCCAGCAGCTTTGAGAGCTCTAGCTATGGCTACACCTTC.

The V and J genes are TRBV7-9 and TRBJ1-1; D gene uncertain. Trimming stripped 8 bases from V and 10 bases from J, with 17 bases between. From germline, CDR1 is SEHNR and CDR2 FQNEAQ (reference sequence). The CDR3 length is 12 residues. CDR3: CASGFPAERAFF. The DNA of the CDR3 is TGTGCCAGCGGATTTCCGGCCGAAAGAGCTTTCTTT.

The rearrangement links TRBV18 to TRBJ2-5; a possible D gene is TRBD1 (5 bases). Trimming removed 4 bases at V and 5 bases at J, with 20 bases between. CDR1 and CDR2 from the germline V gene are KGHSH and LQKENI. The CDR3 totals 16 residues. The CDR3 DNA reads TGTGCCAGCTCACTACCTTGGGCAGGGTTGAGTGAGACCCAGTACTTC. It is translated as CASSLPWAGLSETQYF.

This clonotype was detected ten times or more. The chain is built from TRBV6-6 and TRBJ2-3, with 11 bases aligning to TRBD2. The CDR3 consists of 15 residues. The V gene end was trimmed by 6 bases and the J gene end by 8 bases; junction bases not matched to a gene: 10. Germline V gene lookup returns CDR1 MNHNY and CDR2 SVGAGI (reference sequence). The CDR3 here is CASSQEFGLAGTQYF. The CDR3 nucleotides read TGTGCCAGCAGCCAGGAATTTGGACTAGCGGGTACGCAGTATTTT.